The present T cell receptor (beta chain) was sequenced within a study of radiotherapy plus CTLA-4 blockade in lung cancer. Looking at the study overall: Objective responses were observed in around 17% of patients, and disease control was achieved by about 30%. Findings and caveats of the study: Early blood T cell clone dynamics, with interferon-beta, were reported to best predict response.

Sequencing used immunoSEQ multiplex PCR; TCRdb keeps in-frame clones, though not all of them. Seen here are 85,000 to 120,000 clones, about 85% observed once, and the top ten hold roughly 2.3%. A note on this clone: Antigen unknown.

CTLA-4 blockade with ipilimumab, together with focal radiation, was given to patients with chemo-refractory metastatic non-small-cell lung cancer. The receptor's source is a human donor with non-small cell lung cancer that progressed on radiotherapy plus ipilimumab. Some clones in this sample may be carry-over from other donors' samples. The source material was peripheral blood, sampled from a patient treated with radiotherapy plus ipilimumab.

The CDR3 DNA sequence: TGTGCCAGCAGCTCTGCGCCAGGGTTGTTGGCTTTCTTT. Translated: CASSSAPGLLAFF. The V gene is TRBV11-1, the J gene TRBJ1-1, with D perhaps TRBD1 (5 bases). The germline V gene encodes CDR1 SGHAT and CDR2 FQDESV (reference sequence). This CDR3 has 13 residues. Trimming pared 4 bases from V and 11 bases from J, leaving 17 bases between.